The 27 T cell receptor beta chains given below trace back to one sample, sequenced in a study of cytomegalovirus exposure and HLA in healthy donors. This PCR relied on a set of 60 Vbeta primers and 13 Jbeta primers. Clones were sequenced by immunoSEQ multiplex PCR, and TCRdb holds only the in-frame ones, with some missing. Of roughly 130,000 clones listed, roughly 77% are singletons. The specimen was PBMCs. These receptor sequences come from a man aged 25-45 years in good health and CMV-seronegative.

The rearrangement joins TRBV2 to TRBJ2-7; the match to TRBD1 covers 12 bases. With 10 bases clipped from V and 5 bases from J, the junction kept 12 bases outside the gene matches. The CDR3 spans 15 residues. In germline, CDR1 is SNHLY, CDR2 FYNNEI. The CDR3 loop reads CANSIQGQGADEQYF. The CDR3 DNA reads TGTGCCAACAGCATACAGGGACAGGGGGCTGACGAGCAGTACTTC.

This chain uses TRBV21-1 with TRBJ2-7; the table names TRBD1, a call not compared with the DNA. TRBV21-1 is labeled a pseudogene. The CDR3 is 15 residues long. CDR3 coding DNA: TGTGCCAGCAGCAAAGCCCAGGGTTTGACTTCCGAGCAGTACTTC. Translating it yields CASSKAQGLTSEQYF.

As regards this clone: Other DNA sequences from this sample encode an identical CDR3 as well. CDR3 loop: CASSPADTEAFF. The CDR3 coding sequence is TGTGCCAGCTCACCGGCGGACACTGAAGCTTTCTTT. The rearrangement uses TRBV18 and TRBJ1-1; D ambiguous. The CDR3 extends over 12 amino acids. Looked up from germline, CDR1 is KGHSH and CDR2 is LQKENI. V lost 3 bases and J 3 bases, leaving 5 bases between the germline ends.

This clone was seen a few times. The gene calls are TRBV6-6 and TRBJ1-5; D unclear. The CDR3 consists of 13 residues. Looked up from germline, CDR1 is MNHNY and CDR2 is SVGAGI (reference sequence). The V end lost 3 bases, the J end lost 9 bases, and 12 bases lay between the germline ends. Here the CDR3 DNA reads TGTGCCAGCAGTTATTGGACTACTCCGCCCCAGCATTTT. Translating it yields CASSYWTTPPQHF.

This clone was picked up a small number of times. The rearrangement joins TRBV5-1 to TRBJ2-7, with a tentative D call TRBD2 (6 bases). CDR3 length: 15 amino acids. CDR1 SGHRS and CDR2 YFSETQ come from the germline V gene. Deletions cut 0 bases from V and 4 bases from J, with 14 bases between. The chain's CDR3 is CASSLAAGSLYEQYF. The CDR3 coding sequence is TGCGCCAGCAGCTTGGCTGCGGGGTCTCTGTACGAGCAGTACTTC.

This chain joins TRBV5-4 and TRBJ2-1, with 9 bases identical to TRBD1. Germline values: CDR1 SGHNT, CDR2 YYREEE (reference sequence). V shed 4 bases, J shed 7 bases, and the junction held 12 bases outside the gene matches. CDR3 length equals 16 residues. CDR3 nucleotides: TGTGCCAGCAGCAATCCCCCGGGACAGGGTGGAAATGAGCAGTTCTTC. Translation gives CASSNPPGQGGNEQFF.

This clone came up once. The J gene is TRBJ2-1, the V gene TRBV11-1, with 9 bases that match TRBD1. CDR3 size: 16 residues. V was pared by 4 bases and J by 7 bases, with 11 bases of the junction left unmatched. CDR1 and CDR2 from the germline V gene are SGHAT and FQDESV (reference sequence). CDR3: CASSSNRDREGNEQFF. CDR3 coding DNA: TGTGCCAGCAGCTCTAACCGGGACAGGGAAGGGAATGAGCAGTTCTTC.

The table lists this clone with a count of one. The chain is built from TRBV7-9 and TRBJ2-7; tentatively, D is TRBD2 (6 bases). Trimming removed 0 bases from V and 2 bases from J, with 8 bases in between. The CDR3 totals 14 residues. The germline V gene encodes CDR1 SEHNR and CDR2 FQNEAQ (reference sequence). CDR3 loop: CASSLAGGTYEQYF. The CDR3 DNA is TGTGCCAGCAGCTTAGCGGGGGGAACCTACGAGCAGTACTTC.

J is TRBJ1-2 and V is TRBV27, with D perhaps matching TRBD1 (6 bases). The V end was cut by 3 bases, the J end by 4 bases, with 9 bases between. The CDR3 is 13 amino acids. CDR1 MNHEY and CDR2 SMNVEV come from the germline V gene (reference sequence). CDR3 coding DNA: TGTGCCAGCAGTTTGCTAGGGGGCTATGGCTACACCTTC. This codes for CASSLLGGYGYTF.

The chain has TRBV5-1 and TRBJ1-4; TRBD1 aligns across 8 bases. Germline V gives CDR1 SGHRS, CDR2 YFSETQ. The CDR3 is made up of 14 amino acids. The V gene end was trimmed by 4 bases and the J gene end by 6 bases; junction bases not matched to a gene: 5. CDR3 bases: TGCGCCAGCAGCCCAGGACAGGGTTATGAAAAACTGTTTTTT. It is translated as CASSPGQGYEKLFF.

V usage is TRBV9 and J usage is TRBJ2-3; D gene ambiguous. The CDR3 has 16 residues. Trimming removed 4 bases at V and 2 bases at J, with 17 bases between. Looked up from germline, CDR1 is SGDLS and CDR2 is YYNGEE. In DNA form, the CDR3 reads TGTGCCAGCAGCCCCGCAGGTGCACCCCCCACAGATACGCAGTATTTT. As protein: CASSPAGAPPTDTQYF.

This clone was observed once. An end of the junction does not agree with germline; a read error may underlie this. This chain uses TRBV2 with TRBJ1-1; a weak D match, TRBD1 (5 bases). The CDR3 loop spans 13 amino acids. Per germline, CDR1 SNHLY and CDR2 FYNNEI. CDR3 loop: CASSAVTDTGAFF. The CDR3 DNA reads TGTGCCAGCAGTGCGGTCACGGACACTGGAGCTTTCTTT.

The chain combines TRBV27 with TRBJ2-7; tentatively, D is TRBD1 (6 bases). Between the trimmed V and J ends, which lost 4 bases and 3 bases, there was a span of 10 bases. The CDR3 runs 13 residues. Looked up from germline, CDR1 is MNHEY and CDR2 is SMNVEV (reference sequence). The CDR3 DNA reads TGTGCCAGCAGTTACAGGGCTGACTACGAGCAGTACTTC. This gives the protein CASSYRADYEQYF.

V is TRBV2 and J is TRBJ1-6; TRBD1 aligns across 8 bases. V was pared by 2 bases and J by 7 bases, with 4 bases of the junction left unmatched. Germline values: CDR1 SNHLY, CDR2 FYNNEI. CDR3 length equals 15 residues. CDR3 nucleotide sequence: TGTGCCAGCAGTGAAACAGGGGGTATGAATTCACCCCTCCACTTT. It specifies CASSETGGMNSPLHF.

The CDR3 bases are TGTGCCAGCAGTCCTGCGGACAGGGGGCGAACTGAAGCTTTCTTT. Translation gives CASSPADRGRTEAFF. This rearrangement joins TRBV28 to TRBJ1-1; TRBD1 matches 11 bases. Losses at the gene ends were 5 bases for V and 5 bases for J; bases not matched to a gene: 7. The germline V gene encodes CDR1 MDHEN and CDR2 SYDVKM. The CDR3 contains 15 residues.

CDR3 nucleotides: TGTGCCAGCAGTGAAGCGCTTTACGAGCAGTACTTC. This codes for CASSEALYEQYF. This chain uses TRBV2 with TRBJ2-5; unclear D gene. TRBJ2-7 matches the DNA end more closely, so the J call is doubtful. Germline loops: CDR1 SNHLY, CDR2 FYNNEI. The CDR3 has 12 amino acids.

The chain recombines TRBV18 with TRBJ2-1, with a weak D call TRBD2 (5 bases). With 2 bases removed from V and 8 bases from J, the gap between germline ends came to 16 bases. The CDR3 totals 15 residues. CDR1 is KGHSH, CDR2 LQKENI, per germline. The CDR3 DNA follows: TGTGCCAGCTCACCAGAGCTAGCTTCTACAGATGAGCAGTTCTTC. Its protein is CASSPELASTDEQFF.

This chain links TRBV25-1 with TRBJ1-1, with a tentative D call TRBD1 (5 bases). The CDR3 has 11 amino acids. V was shortened by 8 bases and J by 11 bases, with 15 bases between the two germline ends. Germline V gene lookup returns CDR1 MGHDK and CDR2 SYGVNS. The CDR3 protein is CASGEGSFAFF. CDR3 bases: TGTGCCAGCGGGGAGGGGTCGTTCGCTTTCTTT.

The V and J genes are TRBV7-2 and TRBJ2-7, with 7 bases that match TRBD2. V lost 4 bases, J lost 3 bases, and 15 bases stayed unmatched. The V gene's germline CDR1 is SGHTA and CDR2 FQGNSA. CDR3 length: 17 residues. The CDR3 region has the DNA TGTGCCAGCAGCTCCGATTATATTGGGGGGGGAAGCTACGAGCAGTACTTC. It is translated as CASSSDYIGGGSYEQYF.

This chain uses TRBV9 with TRBJ2-2, with 11 positions matching TRBD2. The CDR3 runs 16 residues. Trimming cost V 3 bases and J 4 bases; bases outside gene matches: 5. Per the germline V gene, CDR1 is SGDLS and CDR2 is YYNGEE. CDR3 sequence: CASSGELAGATGELFF. In nucleotides, the CDR3 is TGTGCCAGCAGCGGCGAACTAGCGGGAGCCACCGGGGAGCTGTTTTTT.

This chain links TRBV6-5 with TRBJ2-7; 7 positions agree with TRBD1. Germline V lookup: CDR1 MNHEY, CDR2 SVGAGI. The V segment lost 0 bases and the J segment 1 base; nucleotides outside the gene matches: 3. This CDR3 spans 15 amino acids. The CDR3 bases are TGTGCCAGCAGTTACTCGGGGACAGTATCCTACGAGCAGTACTTC. Protein: CASSYSGTVSYEQYF.

This chain uses TRBV4-3 with TRBJ1-4, with 9 bases identical to TRBD1. In germline, CDR1 is LGHNA, CDR2 YSLEER. There are 14 residues in the CDR3. Unmatched junction bases numbered 6, after V lost 5 bases and J lost 8 bases. The CDR3 DNA reads TGCGCCAGCAGCGCTGACAGGGGGAGGGAAAAACTGTTTTTT. Its protein is CASSADRGREKLFF.

The J gene is TRBJ2-3, the V gene TRBV5-1, with D maybe TRBD2 (6 bases). Trimming stripped 4 bases from V and 2 bases from J, with 11 bases between. Looked up from germline, CDR1 is SGHRS and CDR2 is YFSETQ. CDR3 length equals 14 residues. The CDR3 DNA follows: TGCGCCAGCAGCGCGGGGTGGGTCACAGATACGCAGTATTTT. Protein: CASSAGWVTDTQYF.

This clone is medium-sized by share. This sample includes further DNA sequences coding for the same CDR3. The J gene is TRBJ2-3, the V gene TRBV29-1; 7 bases align to TRBD1. V lost 4 bases and J lost 5; bases outside the gene matches: 9. Germline lookup yields CDR1 SQVTM and CDR2 ANQGSEA. This CDR3 is 14 amino acids long. For the CDR3, the DNA is TGCAGCGTTGCTGAGGAATACAGGGGAGATACGCAGTATTTT. Translated: CSVAEEYRGDTQYF.

This sequence joins TRBV5-4 and TRBJ2-5; 7 positions match TRBD2. The germline V gene encodes CDR1 SGHNT and CDR2 YYREEE (reference sequence). The CDR3 is 16 amino acids. With 0 bases clipped from V and 2 bases from J, the junction kept 7 bases outside the gene matches. CDR3 sequence reads: CASSLAGGTQQETQYF. CDR3 coding DNA: TGTGCCAGCAGCTTGGCCGGGGGGACCCAGCAAGAGACCCAGTACTTC.

This chain links TRBV27 with TRBJ2-7; TRBD1 agrees at 9 bases. Germline V CDR1 and CDR2: MNHEY, SMNVEV (reference sequence). The CDR3 runs 14 residues. The trim removed 6 bases at V and 5 bases at J, leaving 8 bases unmatched. CDR3 in amino acids: CASSLTGGRNEQYF. CDR3 DNA: TGTGCCAGCAGCTTAACAGGGGGCCGGAACGAGCAGTACTTC.

The chain joins TRBV5-1 to TRBJ1-1, with TRBD1 matching 7 bases. The CDR3 has 14 residues. V trimming: 2 bases; J trimming: 4 bases; junction bases outside the gene matches: 5. The germline V gene has CDR1 SGHRS and CDR2 YFSETQ. CDR3 in amino acids: CASSLQGWSTEAFF. CDR3 in DNA: TGCGCCAGCAGCTTACAGGGGTGGAGCACTGAAGCTTTCTTT.